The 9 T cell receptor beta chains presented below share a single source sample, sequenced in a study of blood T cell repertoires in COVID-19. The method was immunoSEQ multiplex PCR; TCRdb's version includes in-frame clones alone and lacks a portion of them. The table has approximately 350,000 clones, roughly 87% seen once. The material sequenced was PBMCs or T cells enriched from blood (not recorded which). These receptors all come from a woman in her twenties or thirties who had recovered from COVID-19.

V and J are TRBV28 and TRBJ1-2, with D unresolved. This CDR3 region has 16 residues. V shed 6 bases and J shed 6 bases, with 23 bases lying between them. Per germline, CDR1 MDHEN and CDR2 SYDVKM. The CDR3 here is CASRDSFRRSANGYTF. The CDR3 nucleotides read TGTGCCAGCAGGGACTCCTTCCGAAGAAGCGCCAATGGCTACACCTTC.

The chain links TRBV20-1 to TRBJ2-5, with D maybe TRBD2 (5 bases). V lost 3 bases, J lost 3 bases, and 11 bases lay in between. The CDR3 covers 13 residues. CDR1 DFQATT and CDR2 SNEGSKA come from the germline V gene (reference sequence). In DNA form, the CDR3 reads TGCAGTGCTAGTGGACTTTCGGAAGAGACCCAGTACTTC. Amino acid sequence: CSASGLSEETQYF.

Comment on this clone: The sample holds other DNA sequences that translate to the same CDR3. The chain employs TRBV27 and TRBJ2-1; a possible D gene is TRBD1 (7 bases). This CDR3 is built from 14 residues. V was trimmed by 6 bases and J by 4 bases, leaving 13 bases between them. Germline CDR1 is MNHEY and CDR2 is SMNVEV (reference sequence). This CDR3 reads CASRGQGGYNEQFF. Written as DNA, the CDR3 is TGTGCCAGCAGAGGGCAGGGGGGATACAATGAGCAGTTCTTC.

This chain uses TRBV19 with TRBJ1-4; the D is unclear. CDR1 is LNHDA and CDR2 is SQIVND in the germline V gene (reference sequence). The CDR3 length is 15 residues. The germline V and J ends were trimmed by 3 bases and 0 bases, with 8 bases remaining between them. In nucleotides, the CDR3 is TGTGCCAGTAGTATGAGGGAGGCAACTAATGAAAAACTGTTTTTT. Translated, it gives CASSMREATNEKLFF.

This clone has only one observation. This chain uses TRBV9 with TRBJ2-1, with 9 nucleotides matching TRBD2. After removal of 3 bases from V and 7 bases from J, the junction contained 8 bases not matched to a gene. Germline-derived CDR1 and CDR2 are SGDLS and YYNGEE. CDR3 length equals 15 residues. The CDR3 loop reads CASSASSGVENEQFF. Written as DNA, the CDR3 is TGTGCCAGCAGCGCTTCTAGCGGGGTCGAGAATGAGCAGTTCTTC.

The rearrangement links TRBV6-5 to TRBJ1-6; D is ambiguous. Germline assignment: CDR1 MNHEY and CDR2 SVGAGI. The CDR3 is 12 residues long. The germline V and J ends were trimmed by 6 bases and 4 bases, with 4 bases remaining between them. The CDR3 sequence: CASSPYNSPLHF. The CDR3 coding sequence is TGTGCCAGCAGCCCGTATAATTCACCCCTCCACTTT.

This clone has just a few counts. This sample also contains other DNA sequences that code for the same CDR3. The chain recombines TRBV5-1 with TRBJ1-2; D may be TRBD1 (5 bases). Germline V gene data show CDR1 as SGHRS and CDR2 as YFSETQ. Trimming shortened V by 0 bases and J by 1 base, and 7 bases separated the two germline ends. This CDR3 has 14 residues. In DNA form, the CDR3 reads TGCGCCAGCAGCTTGGAACAGGTTAACTATGGCTACACCTTC. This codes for CASSLEQVNYGYTF.

The DNA for the CDR3 is TGCGCCAGCAGGACTAGCGGAGAGACAGATACGCAGTATTTT. It is translated as CASRTSGETDTQYF. This chain joins TRBV5-1 and TRBJ2-3; 9 positions match TRBD2. Germline CDR1 and CDR2: SGHRS and YFSETQ. The CDR3 contains 14 residues. The trim removed 5 bases at V and 3 bases at J, leaving 4 bases unmatched.

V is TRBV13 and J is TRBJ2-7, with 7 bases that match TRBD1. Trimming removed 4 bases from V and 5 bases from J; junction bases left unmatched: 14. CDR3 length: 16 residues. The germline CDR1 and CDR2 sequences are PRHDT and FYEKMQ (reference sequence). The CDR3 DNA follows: TGTGCCAGCAGCTCCGAAGGGGGCAGGGCTGGCCACGAGCAGTACTTC. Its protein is CASSSEGGRAGHEQYF.